Each of the 18 T cell receptor beta chains below was sequenced from the same sample in a study of technical replicates of blood from four donors. Sequencing was performed with immunoSEQ multiplex PCR; in TCRdb, only in-frame clones are kept and a portion is missing. Among tens of thousands of clones listed, 85% to 95% were seen once. Sequencing was carried out using T cells isolated from PBMCs. The source of these receptors is a human donor in good health.

V gene TRBV28 combines with J gene TRBJ2-7; possible D gene TRBD1, 5 bases. CDR3 size: 12 residues. Germline-derived CDR1 and CDR2 are MDHEN and SYDVKM. V dropped 4 bases and J dropped 3 bases, with 7 bases sitting between them. The CDR3 spells CASSSDIYEQYF. The CDR3 nucleotides read TGTGCCAGCAGTTCGGACATCTACGAGCAGTACTTC.

This chain links TRBV30 with TRBJ1-2; 8 bases agree with TRBD1. The trim removed 6 bases at V and 5 bases at J, leaving 2 bases unmatched. Germline V lookup: CDR1 GTSNPN, CDR2 SVGIG (reference sequence). The CDR3 runs to 11 residues. CDR3 in DNA: TGTGCCTGTTACAGGGGGTATGGCTACACCTTC. Its translation: CACYRGYGYTF.

This chain links TRBV23-1 with TRBJ2-7, with a weak D call TRBD1 (6 bases). TRBV23-1 is identified as an open reading frame with a role that is uncertain. This CDR3 has 15 residues. Deletions cut 2 bases from V and 0 bases from J, with 11 bases between. The CDR3 region is CASSQTRQVSYEQYF. The CDR3 DNA reads as TGCGCCAGCAGTCAAACACGACAGGTCTCCTACGAGCAGTACTTC.

The chain couples TRBV15 to TRBJ1-1; D ambiguous. The germline V gene encodes CDR1 LNHNV and CDR2 YYDKDF (reference sequence). This CDR3 contains 12 residues. V dropped 2 bases and J dropped 6 bases, with 7 bases sitting between them. CDR3 in amino acids: CATSRSAAEAFF. CDR3 sequence (DNA): TGTGCCACCAGCAGAAGCGCCGCTGAAGCTTTCTTT.

This clone was seen only a few times. J is TRBJ1-1 and V is TRBV7-3; 8 bases fit TRBD1. V gave up 7 bases and J gave up 5 bases; unmatched junction bases: 6. The CDR3 extends over 13 amino acids. CDR1 and CDR2 from the germline V gene are SGHTA and FQGTGA. DNA of the CDR3: TGTGCCAGCACCGACAGGGGTGGGACTGAAGCTTTCTTT. It is translated as CASTDRGGTEAFF.

The chain links TRBV6-5 to TRBJ1-2; no definite D call. Trimming shortened V by 6 bases and J by 5 bases, and 19 bases separated the two germline ends. This CDR3 is built from 15 residues. Germline CDR1 reads MNHEY; CDR2 reads SVGAGI. CDR3 in amino acids: CASSPDQGSIYGYTF. The DNA of the CDR3 is TGTGCCAGCAGCCCTGACCAAGGGAGCATATATGGCTACACCTTC.

The chain employs TRBV9 and TRBJ1-2; 7 bases map to TRBD1. Germline V CDR1 and CDR2: SGDLS, YYNGEE. V was clipped by 0 bases and J by 5 bases; unmatched bases: 7. The CDR3 sequence is 15 residues long. Here the CDR3 DNA reads TGTGCCAGCAGCGTAGTGATAGGGGGCGATTATGGCTACACCTTC. Residues: CASSVVIGGDYGYTF.

V usage is TRBV19 and J usage is TRBJ1-4, with unresolved D. CDR1 is LNHDA and CDR2 is SQIVND in the germline V gene (reference sequence). Trimming left V 5 bases short and J 0 bases short, with 13 bases between. CDR3 length equals 16 residues. The CDR3 bases are TGTGCCAGTAGTCCTGGGAGAATTACAACTAATGAAAAACTGTTTTTT. Translated, it gives CASSPGRITTNEKLFF.

The chain combines TRBV30 with TRBJ1-2, with D unresolved. The germline CDR1 and CDR2 sequences are GTSNPN and SVGIG (reference sequence). The CDR3 is 13 amino acids. Trimming pared 2 bases from V and 7 bases from J, leaving 14 bases between. This CDR3 is CAWSYGLSGGYTF. CDR3 nucleotides: TGTGCCTGGAGTTATGGGTTGTCGGGTGGCTACACCTTC.

This clone was seen a single time. The rearrangement uses TRBV10-2 and TRBJ1-5; tentatively, D is TRBD1 (5 bases). This CDR3 contains 13 residues. Looked up from germline, CDR1 is WSHSY and CDR2 is SAAADI. Trimming shortened V by 8 bases and J by 2 bases, and 10 bases separated the two germline ends. The DNA of the CDR3 is TGCGCCAGCGGGGCCGTGGGCAATCAGCCCCAGCATTTT. Translating gives CASGAVGNQPQHF.

This clone was observed a single time. This chain connects TRBV25-1 to TRBJ1-2; possibly TRBD1 for D (6 bases). The germline CDR1 and CDR2 sequences are MGHDK and SYGVNS. The V and J ends lost 0 bases and 2 bases respectively, with 10 bases between them. The CDR3 sequence is 15 residues long. The CDR3 region is CASSEYGDNNYGYTF. In DNA form, the CDR3 reads TGTGCCAGCAGTGAATACGGGGACAACAACTATGGCTACACCTTC.

V gene TRBV5-1 combines with J gene TRBJ1-2; D may be TRBD1 (5 bases). Germline CDR1 is SGHRS and CDR2 is YFSETQ. Trimming pared 1 base from V and 8 bases from J, leaving 18 bases between. The CDR3 extends over 15 amino acids. In DNA form, the CDR3 reads TGCGCCAGCAGCTTGCCTGGACGGCCGGGGGACGGCTACACCTTC. The encoded protein is CASSLPGRPGDGYTF.

The rearrangement joins TRBV7-9 to TRBJ1-1; D is uncertain. V was pared by 1 base and J by 4 bases, with 10 bases between. The CDR3 contains 14 residues. Germline assignment: CDR1 SEHNR and CDR2 FQNEAQ (reference sequence). CDR3 amino acids: CASSLVLGVTEAFF. The CDR3, as DNA: TGTGCCAGCAGCTTAGTTCTCGGTGTCACTGAAGCTTTCTTT.

This CDR3 is CASSTYSGSEQFF. The CDR3 DNA is TGTGCCAGCAGCACTTACAGTGGGTCCGAGCAGTTCTTC. V and J are TRBV7-9 and TRBJ2-1; D is uncertain. CDR3 length equals 13 residues. V lost 5 bases and J 10 bases, leaving 15 bases between the germline ends. The germline V gene has CDR1 SEHNR and CDR2 FQNEAQ (reference sequence).

This clone has just one count. The chain's CDR3 is CASSQDGGLETQYF. In DNA, the CDR3 is TGCGCCAGCAGCCAGGACGGGGGTCTGGAGACCCAGTACTTC. The chain is built from TRBV4-1 and TRBJ2-5; a weak D match, TRBD2 (6 bases). Germline lookup yields CDR1 MGHRA and CDR2 YSYEKL. V shed 3 bases and J shed 5 bases, with 13 bases lying between them. The CDR3 extends over 14 amino acids.

This chain uses TRBV4-2 with TRBJ2-1; 14 nucleotides agree with TRBD2. The CDR3 extends over 18 amino acids. CDR1 is LGHNA, CDR2 YNFKEQ, per germline. J gave up 5 bases and V 1 base, and 7 bases lay outside the gene matches. In DNA form, the CDR3 reads TGTGCCAGCAGCCAAGCGCTGTCGACTAGCGGGAGGGACAATGAGCAGTTCTTC. Translated: CASSQALSTSGRDNEQFF.

This chain connects TRBV5-1 to TRBJ2-7; 8 nucleotides align to TRBD1. The CDR3 extends over 14 amino acids. From germline, CDR1 is SGHRS and CDR2 YFSETQ. Germline trimming cut 4 bases from V and 1 base from J; bases unmatched to any gene: 4. CDR3 in amino acids: CASSDRDRSYEQYF. In nucleotides, the CDR3 is TGCGCCAGCAGCGACCGGGACAGGTCCTACGAGCAGTACTTC. Looking up the rest from reference TRBV5-1 and TRBJ2-7 gives the full variable domain: KAGVTQTPRYLIKTRGQQVTLSCSPISGHRSVSWYQQTPGQGLQFLFEYFSETQRNKGNFPGRFSGRQFSNSRSEMNVSTLELGDSALYLCASSDRDRSYEQYFGPGTRLTVT.

This chain connects TRBV27 to TRBJ1-6, with TRBD1 matching 7 bases. V lost 4 bases to trimming and J lost 6 bases; unmatched junction nucleotides: 15. Germline-derived CDR1 and CDR2 are MNHEY and SMNVEV (reference sequence). The CDR3 is made up of 18 amino acids. CDR3 region: CASSSRDSPLTPNSPLHF. CDR3 coding DNA: TGTGCCAGCAGTTCGCGGGACAGCCCGCTCACACCTAATTCACCCCTCCACTTT.